These 14 T cell receptor beta chains were all obtained from the same sample, sequenced in a study of blood T cells in healthy people across ages. A second roughly 6 to 11 cycle PCR used barcoded and J-beta primers. TCRdb reanalysed the 5' RACE reads using MiXCR and keeps one entry per CDR3 protein. The data hold hundreds of thousands of distinct CDR3 sequences, with more than 55% observed a single time. What was sequenced was blood. The origin of the receptors is a man between 35 and 55 years old in good health.

The chain links TRBV24-1 to TRBJ2-1; 11 bases fit TRBD2. There are 16 residues in the CDR3. In germline, CDR1 is KGHDR, CDR2 SFDVKD. Trimming removed 4 bases from V and 3 bases from J; junction bases left unmatched: 4. In DNA, the CDR3 is TGTGCCACCAGTGACCTTACTAGCGGGGGCTACAATGAGCAGTTCTTC. Translation: CATSDLTSGGYNEQFF.

J is TRBJ2-7 and V is TRBV20-1; D unresolved. The CDR3 is 12 residues long. V was cut by 3 bases and J by 1 base, with 7 bases left in between. CDR1 is DFQATT, CDR2 SNEGSKA, per germline (reference sequence). In DNA, the CDR3 is TGCAGTGCTAGCGGGTTATCCTACGAGCAGTACTTC. Protein sequence: CSASGLSYEQYF.

In its sample, this clonotype was seen a few times. The gene calls are TRBV27 and TRBJ2-1, with D possibly matching TRBD2 (6 bases). This CDR3 spans 14 amino acids. Trimming took 8 bases from V and 6 from J, leaving 17 bases between them. Per the germline V gene, CDR1 is MNHEY and CDR2 is SMNVEV (reference sequence). The CDR3 bases are TGTGCCAGCGGTCCGGGAGTGAGAGGCAATGAGCAGTTCTTC. Residues: CASGPGVRGNEQFF.

The DNA for the CDR3 is TGTGCCAGCAGTTACCTGTCTAGCATAGCCGATGAGCAGTTCTTC. This gives the protein CASSYLSSIADEQFF. This chain joins TRBV6-2 or TRBV6-3 and TRBJ2-1; tentatively, D is TRBD2 (5 bases). V was cut by 2 bases and J by 8 bases, with 16 bases left in between. The CDR3 sequence is 15 residues long. From germline, CDR1 is MNHEY and CDR2 SVGEGT.

This clonotype was detected only a few times. The V and J genes are TRBV6-5 and TRBJ1-6; 7 bases map to TRBD1. This CDR3 comprises 20 residues. The V gene's germline CDR1 is MNHEY and CDR2 SVGAGI. V trimming: 0 bases; J trimming: 8 bases; junction bases outside the gene matches: 19. In DNA form, the CDR3 reads TGTGCCAGCAGTTACTCGATCCCGGCAGGGGGACGAGCAGGGGATTCACCCCTCCACTTT. Its protein product is CASSYSIPAGGRAGDSPLHF.

The V gene is TRBV6-5, the J gene TRBJ1-2; D remains unclear. Germline assignment: CDR1 MNHEY and CDR2 SVGAGI. This CDR3 has 15 amino acids. Trimming took 0 bases from V and 7 from J, leaving 15 bases between them. The CDR3: CASSYSTVVRRGYTF. The CDR3 region has the DNA TGTGCCAGCAGTTACTCGACGGTAGTAAGGCGTGGCTACACCTTC.

The rearrangement joins TRBV3-1 to TRBJ2-1; 7 bases are shared with TRBD2. The germline CDR1 and CDR2 sequences are LGHDT and YNNKEL (reference sequence). This CDR3 is built from 16 residues. V shed 1 base and J 2 bases; nucleotides not matched to a gene: 5. This CDR3 is CASSQGRDYTYNEQFF. The CDR3 coding sequence is TGTGCCAGCAGCCAAGGGCGGGACTACACCTACAATGAGCAGTTCTTC.

V usage is TRBV11-3 and J usage is TRBJ2-7; the D gene is possibly TRBD1 (5 bases). The end of the DNA is better explained by TRBJ2-5, so the J call may be wrong. The length of the CDR3 is 13 residues. Germline loops: CDR1 SGHNT, CDR2 YENEEA. CDR3 region: CASSQGLSETQYF. In nucleotides, the CDR3 is TGTGCCAGCAGCCAGGGTTTGTCAGAGACCCAGTACTTC.

In its sample, this clonotype was seen a few times. The chain links TRBV4-2 to TRBJ2-3; D unclear. V was cut by 1 base and J by 2 bases, with 4 bases left in between. This CDR3 has 13 amino acids. The germline gives CDR1 LGHNA, CDR2 YNFKEQ. The CDR3 DNA reads as TGTGCCAGCAGCCAAGCCAACACAGATACGCAGTATTTT. The encoded protein is CASSQANTDTQYF.

The chain combines TRBV12-3 or TRBV12-4 with TRBJ2-5; D remains unclear. Trimming removed 3 bases from V and 5 bases from J, with 10 bases in between. CDR3 size: 13 residues. In nucleotides, the CDR3 is TGTGCCAGCAGTTTGGGTAGTCCGGAGACCCAGTACTTC. Encoded protein: CASSLGSPETQYF.

The CDR3 nucleotides are TGCAGCGTGCAGCCGGGAGCCTATGAGCAGTTCTTC. Protein: CSVQPGAYEQFF. V is TRBV29-1 and J is TRBJ2-1; maybe TRBD2 (6 bases). This CDR3 is 12 amino acids long. V gave up 6 bases and J gave up 8 bases, with 14 bases separating them. The germline V gene encodes CDR1 SQVTM and CDR2 ANQGSEA.

This chain connects TRBV28 to TRBJ1-2; D is uncertain. The CDR3 has 13 amino acids. Trimming removed 5 bases from V and 8 bases from J, with 15 bases in between. Germline CDR1 MDHEN, CDR2 SYDVKM. CDR3 bases: TGTGCCAGCAGTCCCCGATGGGTTTGGGGCTACACCTTC. It is translated as CASSPRWVWGYTF.

CDR3 residues: CSARGDRGLIDYEQYF. The CDR3 bases are TGCAGTGCTCGAGGGGACAGGGGCCTTATTGACTACGAGCAGTACTTC. J is TRBJ2-7 and V is TRBV20-1, with TRBD1 matching 10 bases. The CDR3 length is 16 residues. Trimming cost V 5 bases and J 3 bases; bases outside gene matches: 13. Germline-derived CDR1 and CDR2 are DFQATT and SNEGSKA (reference sequence).

This chain connects TRBV4-3 to TRBJ2-5, with D maybe TRBD1 (5 bases). Germline assignment: CDR1 LGHNA and CDR2 YSLEER. V was trimmed by 4 bases and J by 7 bases, leaving 13 bases between them. The CDR3 sequence is 13 residues long. Written as DNA, the CDR3 is TGCGCCAGCAGCCTGGGGCCGTATGGGACCCAGTACTTC. Protein product: CASSLGPYGTQYF.